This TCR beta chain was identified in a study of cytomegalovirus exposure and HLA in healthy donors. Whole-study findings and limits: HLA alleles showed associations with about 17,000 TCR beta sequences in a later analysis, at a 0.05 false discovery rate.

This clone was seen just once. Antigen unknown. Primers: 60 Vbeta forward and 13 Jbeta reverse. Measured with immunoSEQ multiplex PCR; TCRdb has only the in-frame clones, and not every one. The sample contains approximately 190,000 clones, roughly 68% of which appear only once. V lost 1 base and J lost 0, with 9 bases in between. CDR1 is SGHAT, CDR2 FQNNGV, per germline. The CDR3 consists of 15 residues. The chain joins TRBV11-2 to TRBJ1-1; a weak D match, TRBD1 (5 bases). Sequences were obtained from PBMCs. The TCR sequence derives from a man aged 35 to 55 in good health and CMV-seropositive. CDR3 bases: TGTGCCAGCAGCTTAGTCAGGGCTATGAACACTGAAGCTTTCTTT. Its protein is CASSLVRAMNTEAFF.